This TCR beta chain derives from a study of blood T cell repertoires in COVID-19. Background on the study: Samples representing acute and convalescent COVID-19 were sourced from the United States, Italy and Spain. The cDNA or gDNA used as material had been derived from T cells, B-cell-depleted T cells, or PBMCs.

In the study's own analysis: The authors estimated nucleated cell counts from reference gene primer amplification. The protocol was immunoSEQ multiplex PCR, while the TCRdb copy is restricted to in-frame clones and leaves out a portion. V and J calls plus clone size are reproduced from that table; the DNA served to infer D and trimming. The table includes around 270,000 clones, 84% detected once. Trimming pared 2 bases from V and 3 bases from J, leaving 13 bases between. The germline gives CDR1 LGHNA, CDR2 YNFKEQ. The CDR3 sequence is 15 residues long. Sequenced sample: peripheral blood. The receptor's source is a woman in her 40s who had recovered from COVID-19. The rearrangement uses TRBV4-2 and TRBJ2-5, with D possibly being TRBD2 (5 bases). CDR3 DNA: TGTGCCAGCAGCCAATCTCCACTAGGCGAAGAGACCCAGTACTTC. This translates into CASSQSPLGEETQYF.